These T cell receptor beta chains were read from a single sample in a study of molecular identifiers for immune sequencing clone quantification. MiXCR, run by TCRdb on the PCR reads, gives a single entry per CDR3 protein. The sample holds around 70,000 distinct CDR3 sequences; roughly 18% are singletons and the top ten take around 1.5%. The sequenced material came from naive CD8+ T cells from blood, with Jurkat cell RNA spiked in. The receptors were gathered from a human donor in good health. Some libraries in this study had Jurkat cell RNA spiked in. Each CDR3 is given with its conserved first and last residue. The D gene is left open where the match is weak. The listing skips clone size in some rows; elsewhere it reads once, few, many or a size class.

TRBV28	TRBJ1-1	many	-	13	CASSFQGNTEAFF	TGTGCCAGCAGTTTTCAGGGGAACACTGAAGCTTTCTTT
TRBV20-1	TRBJ2-1	many	TRBD1	16	CSARDLWGQEYNEQFF	TGCAGTGCTAGAGATCTCTGGGGACAGGAATACAATGAGCAGTTCTTC
TRBV24-1	TRBJ1-2	-	-	16	CATSDSSPTDNYGYTF	TGTGCCACCAGTGATTCTTCCCCGACCGACAATTATGGCTACACCTTC
TRBV3-1	TRBJ2-7	many	-	15	CASSQGGALSYEQYF	TGTGCCAGCAGCCAAGGCGGGGCCCTCTCCTACGAGCAGTACTTC
TRBV28	TRBJ2-7	few	-	14	CASSPPGQYYEQYF	TGTGCCAGCAGTCCACCGGGACAATACTACGAGCAGTACTTC
TRBV24-1	TRBJ2-3	-	-	16	CATGTGSSGSTDTQYF	TGTGCCACCGGGACAGGATCTAGCGGAAGCACAGATACGCAGTATTTT
TRBV3-1	TRBJ2-5	many	TRBD2	17	CASSQGLETSGWETQYF	TGTGCCAGCAGCCAAGGCCTGGAGACTAGCGGGTGGGAGACCCAGTACTTC
TRBV12-1	TRBJ2-3	-	-	13	CASRYRVTDTQYF	TGTGCCAGCAGATACAGGGTCACAGATACGCAGTATTTT
TRBV5-4	TRBJ2-2	many	-	17	CASTPAPGVLSTGELFF	TGTGCCAGCACTCCCGCCCCCGGGGTTTTAAGCACCGGGGAGCTGTTTTTT
TRBV28	TRBJ2-7	-	TRBD2	16	CASSSELLAGSCEQYF	TGTGCCAGCAGTTCGGAACTTCTAGCGGGATCCTGCGAGCAGTACTTC
TRBV7-2	TRBJ2-3	many	TRBD2	17	CASSPWGSGSPTDTQYF	TGTGCCAGCAGCCCGTGGGGGAGCGGGAGTCCAACAGATACGCAGTATTTT
TRBV6-2/TRBV6-3	TRBJ2-1	-	-	15	CASSYSTSPYNEQFF	TGTGCCAGCAGTTACTCTACTAGCCCCTACAATGAGCAGTTCTTC
TRBV20-1	TRBJ2-1	few	TRBD1	13	CSASGGGYNEQFF	TGCAGTGCATCAGGGGGCGGTTACAATGAGCAGTTCTTC
TRBV28	TRBJ2-7	few	TRBD2	15	CASSLRSGSSYEQYF	TGTGCCAGCAGTTTACGGAGCGGGAGTTCCTACGAGCAGTACTTC
TRBV6-5	TRBJ2-7	many	TRBD1	13	CASSSGTGYEQYF	TGTGCCAGCAGCTCCGGGACAGGGTACGAGCAGTACTTC
TRBV7-8	TRBJ2-5	many	-	14	CASSLAGGIETQYF	TGTGCCAGCAGCTTAGCAGGGGGGATAGAGACCCAGTACTTC
TRBV4-1	TRBJ2-7	few	-	15	CASSQGRSSNYEQYF	TGCGCCAGCAGCCAAGGGCGTTCTAGTAACTACGAGCAGTACTTC
TRBV7-2	TRBJ2-1	few	TRBD2	18	CASSSTSGRLVNYNEQFF	TGTGCCAGCAGCTCGACTAGCGGGAGGCTTGTTAACTACAATGAGCAGTTCTTC
TRBV24-1	TRBJ2-2	-	-	15	CATSDLNRNTGELFF	TGTGCCACCAGTGATTTGAACCGGAACACCGGGGAGCTGTTTTTT
TRBV5-1	TRBJ2-5	many	TRBD1	15	CASSLVGQGRETQYF	TGCGCCAGCAGCTTGGTTGGACAGGGTCGAGAGACCCAGTACTTC
TRBV4-1	TRBJ1-6	many	-	13	CASSQDRGSPLHF	TGCGCCAGCAGCCAAGACAGGGGATCACCCCTCCACTTT
TRBV3-1	TRBJ2-5	many	TRBD2	18	CASSQVIPRGRQGETQYF	TGTGCCAGCAGCCAAGTTATCCCCCGCGGGAGGCAGGGAGAGACCCAGTACTTC
TRBV2	TRBJ2-7	many	-	17	CASSGIGGTLLSYEQYF	TGTGCCAGCAGTGGGATTGGCGGGACACTCCTCTCCTACGAGCAGTACTTC
TRBV19	TRBJ1-5	few	-	16	CASSIIGTLSNQPQHF	TGTGCCAGTAGTATAATAGGCACACTCAGTAATCAGCCCCAGCATTTT
TRBV20-1	TRBJ2-2	many	-	15	CSARDITTNTGELFF	TGCAGTGCTAGAGATATCACTACGAACACCGGGGAGCTGTTTTTT
TRBV6-2/TRBV6-3	TRBJ1-5	many	TRBD1	16	CASSYSSGTGKWPQHF	TGTGCCAGCAGTTACTCTTCCGGGACAGGAAAATGGCCCCAGCATTTT
TRBV12-5	TRBJ1-5	many	-	12	CASAKSGQPQHF	TGTGCTAGTGCTAAATCCGGGCAGCCCCAGCATTTT
TRBV12-5	TRBJ2-7	few	TRBD1	14	CASGSTGSSYEQYF	TGTGCTAGTGGTTCGACAGGGAGCTCCTACGAGCAGTACTTC
TRBV4-1	TRBJ2-7	many	-	14	CASSQGPTSYEQYF	TGCGCCAGCAGCCAAGGCCCAACCTCCTACGAGCAGTACTTC
TRBV28	TRBJ1-2	many	TRBD1	16	CASTQRRGPGGDGYTF	TGTGCCAGCACTCAACGGAGGGGGCCTGGGGGAGATGGCTACACCTTC
TRBV7-9	TRBJ2-1	few	-	17	CASSEPYLVSSYNEQFF	TGTGCCAGCAGCGAACCCTACCTAGTCTCCTCCTACAATGAGCAGTTCTTC
TRBV12-5	TRBJ1-1	many	-	17	CASGLYRLIGQNTEAFF	TGTGCTAGTGGTTTGTACAGGCTTATCGGCCAGAACACTGAAGCTTTCTTT
TRBV4-1	TRBJ2-7	many	TRBD2	16	CASSQDRGGGYYEQYF	TGCGCCAGCAGCCAAGATCGGGGGGGGGGGTACTACGAGCAGTACTTC
TRBV19	TRBJ1-3	few	-	15	CASSINKNNGNTIYF	TGTGCCAGTAGTATAAATAAGAACAACGGAAACACCATATATTTT
TRBV13	TRBJ2-2	many	-	12	CASSPAGGELFF	TGTGCCAGCAGCCCTGCTGGCGGGGAGCTGTTTTTT
TRBV13	TRBJ2-1	-	TRBD2	14	CASSLGLDAGEQFF	TGTGCCAGCAGCTTGGGACTAGATGCGGGTGAGCAGTTCTTC
TRBV27	TRBJ1-2	many	-	14	CASSLGVANYGYTF	TGTGCCAGCAGTTTGGGGGTAGCCAACTATGGCTACACCTTC
TRBV11-3	TRBJ2-1	-	TRBD2	18	CASSLIVAGGFSYSEQFF	TGTGCCAGCAGCTTAATCGTAGCGGGGGGGTTTTCCTACAGTGAGCAGTTCTTC
TRBV20-1	TRBJ2-1	many	TRBD2	16	CSARALAGGVYNEQFF	TGCAGTGCTAGAGCCCTAGCGGGAGGGGTGTACAATGAGCAGTTCTTC
TRBV27	TRBJ2-1	many	-	13	CASTTTVYNEQFF	TGTGCCAGCACCACGACCGTTTACAATGAGCAGTTCTTC
TRBV5-4	TRBJ2-7	many	-	14	CASSYTTLGGEQYF	TGTGCCAGCAGCTACACAACGCTCGGGGGTGAGCAGTACTTC
TRBV4-1	TRBJ1-5	many	TRBD1	18	CASSQVVRVRGRNQPQHF	TGCGCCAGCAGCCAAGTAGTGAGGGTCAGGGGGCGGAATCAGCCCCAGCATTTT
TRBV4-1	TRBJ2-7	many	TRBD2	16	CASSPTQVAGTYEQYF	TGCGCCAGCAGCCCAACACAAGTAGCGGGAACCTACGAGCAGTACTTC
TRBV6-1	TRBJ1-5	many	TRBD1	15	CASSGWTGYNQPQHF	TGTGCCAGCAGTGGTTGGACAGGGTACAATCAGCCCCAGCATTTT
TRBV4-3	TRBJ2-1	many	-	16	CASSQDLDSTYNEQFF	TGCGCCAGCAGCCAAGATTTGGACAGCACTTACAATGAGCAGTTCTTC
TRBV11-2	TRBJ2-7	many	TRBD1	16	CASSLAPWTGIDEQYF	TGTGCCAGCAGCTTAGCCCCGTGGACAGGGATCGACGAGCAGTACTTC
TRBV11-3	TRBJ2-7	-	TRBD2	17	CASSLGGLPRASYEQYF	TGTGCCAGCAGCTTAGGGGGACTACCGAGAGCTTCCTACGAGCAGTACTTC
TRBV11-2	TRBJ2-1	many	-	19	CASSFHLGLSRVAYNEQFF	TGTGCCAGCAGCTTCCACCTGGGCCTTTCGAGGGTCGCCTACAATGAGCAGTTCTTC
TRBV11-3	TRBJ2-3	-	TRBD2	16	CASSLISPGSGTNSYF	TGTGCCAGCAGCTTAATTAGTCCGGGATCCGGGACTAATTCATATTTT
TRBV2	TRBJ2-7	-	-	13	CASRARGVYEQYF	TGTGCCAGCAGAGCCCGAGGGGTGTACGAGCAGTACTTC
TRBV19	TRBJ1-5	many	-	12	CASRQYNQPQHF	TGTGCCAGTAGACAGTACAATCAGCCCCAGCATTTT